Listed below are T cell receptor beta chains from one sample, sequenced in a study of regulatory T cells in long-lasting Graves disease. TCRdb independently ran MiXCR on the multiplex PCR reads; one entry per CDR3 protein. The sample gives 450,000 to 600,000 distinct CDR3 sequences, about 13% of which show up once; roughly a tenth is in the top ten. These data were likewise used in another study, on T cells in Graves' hyperthyroidism and ophthalmopathy.

The sequenced sample was peripheral blood mononuclear cells (PBMCs), obtained at new diagnosis, from a patient treated with antithyroid drugs. These receptors all stem from a young man with Graves disease. Each CDR3 is given without its conserved first and last residue. The order of the fields is J gene, V gene, CDR3 protein.

TRBJ2-4 | TRBV24-1 | ATSPPGEIIQY
TRBJ2-7 | TRBV11-2 | ASSLAPGGSYEQY
TRBJ2-7 | TRBV6-2/TRBV6-3 | AIFPIRPDEQY
TRBJ2-3 | TRBV30 | AWSALSTADTQY
TRBJ1-2 | TRBV7-9 | ASSPVGQGAIDYGYT
TRBJ1-2 | TRBV18 | ASSPGVWNYGYT
TRBJ2-1 | TRBV10-3 | AISEFRDRVFEQF
TRBJ2-5 | TRBV9 | ASSVGAKETQY
TRBJ2-2 | TRBV7-9 | ANNDRAAVTGELF
TRBJ1-3 | TRBV4-1 | ASSHPLSGSPGNTIY
TRBJ2-7 | TRBV19 | ASSPAGGPTPKPYEQY
TRBJ2-7 | TRBV5-1 | ASTFGGLAENYEQY
TRBJ2-1 | TRBV2 | AKDGITYNEQF
TRBJ1-2 | TRBV5-1 | ASSLDAAGYT
TRBJ2-1 | TRBV20-1 | SASPGDEQF
TRBJ1-2 | TRBV10-2 | ASSVGVVNYGYT
TRBJ1-2 | TRBV29-1 | SVRVPGNYGYT